Following are 23 T cell receptor beta chains from one sample sequenced in a study of metastatic and nonmetastatic thyroid tumors. Ahead of thyroid surgery, no patient had received treatment of any kind. TCRdb re-processed the PCR reads through MiXCR. Counted here are 20,000 to 25,000 clones, 15% to 19% occurring once; the ten biggest clones make up 38%. Sequencing was carried out using blood. These receptors originate from a female donor with papillary thyroid cancer or a benign thyroid nodule (not recorded which). Some clones in this sample may be carry-over from other donors' samples.

This clone has a count of ten or more. The rearrangement links TRBV20-1 to TRBJ2-5, with 14 bases fitting TRBD2. Germline values: CDR1 DFQATT, CDR2 SNEGSKA (reference sequence). The CDR3 length is 19 residues. Losses at the gene ends were 3 bases for V and 1 base for J; bases not matched to a gene: 13. This chain's CDR3 is CSARANLGTSGSSQETQYF. The CDR3 coding sequence is TGCAGTGCTAGGGCCAATTTGGGGACTAGCGGGAGCTCCCAAGAGACCCAGTACTTC.

This clone was observed at least ten times. This rearrangement joins TRBV20-1 to TRBJ2-1; tentatively, D is TRBD2 (6 bases). CDR1 DFQATT and CDR2 SNEGSKA come from the germline V gene (reference sequence). The V and J ends lost 0 bases and 7 bases respectively, with 16 bases between them. The CDR3 spans 15 residues. CDR3 DNA: TGCAGTGCTAGAGATTGGCGGGAAAGGGGAAATGAGCAGTTCTTC. It translates to CSARDWRERGNEQFF.

This clone was observed many times. The chain combines TRBV27 with TRBJ2-3; 9 bases line up with TRBD2. The CDR3 totals 15 residues. In germline, CDR1 is MNHEY, CDR2 SMNVEV (reference sequence). V gave up 7 bases and J gave up 5 bases; unmatched junction bases: 10. The CDR3 DNA is TGTGCCAGCACCGTAGGCGGGAGGGTAGGAGATACGCAGTATTTT. Encoded protein: CASTVGGRVGDTQYF.

V gene TRBV2 combines with J gene TRBJ1-3; D is unresolved. CDR3 length equals 15 residues. The V gene's germline CDR1 is SNHLY and CDR2 FYNNEI. Trimming shortened V by 6 bases and J by 0 bases, and 12 bases separated the two germline ends. This CDR3 is CASSYTEGSGNTIYF. The CDR3 DNA sequence: TGTGCCAGCAGCTACACCGAAGGCTCTGGAAACACCATATATTTT.

This clone was picked up many times. CDR3 residues: CSARPHPRATNEKLFF. The CDR3 region has the DNA TGCAGTGCTAGGCCCCACCCCCGCGCAACTAATGAAAAACTGTTTTTT. The rearrangement uses TRBV20-1 and TRBJ1-4, with unresolved D. Trimming left V 3 bases short and J 0 bases short, with 14 bases between. CDR1 and CDR2 from the germline V gene are DFQATT and SNEGSKA (reference sequence). The CDR3 runs 16 residues.

This clone has a count of ten or more. V usage is TRBV18 and J usage is TRBJ2-7, with 15 bases matching TRBD2. V trimming: 4 bases; J trimming: 0 bases; junction bases outside the gene matches: 10. Germline V gene data show CDR1 as KGHSH and CDR2 as LQKENI. CDR3 size: 19 residues. The CDR3 spells CASSLSGLAGGPYSYEQYF. CDR3 DNA sequence: TGTGCCAGCTCACTCTCGGGACTAGCGGGAGGACCCTACTCCTACGAGCAGTACTTC.

At least ten counts were recorded for this clone. A read error is possible here, since a much larger clone lies one base away. Other DNA sequences in the sample encode the same CDR3. The chain couples TRBV7-2 to TRBJ1-2; D remains ambiguous. This CDR3 region has 12 residues. Germline CDR1 reads SGHTA; CDR2 reads FQGNSA. In nucleotides, the CDR3 is TGTGCCAGTAGCTGGACGTCCGGGCCCTACACCTTC. Protein sequence: CASSWTSGPYTF.

The rearrangement links TRBV11-2 to TRBJ2-5, with D hard to call. V was pared by 5 bases and J by 2 bases, with 9 bases between. The CDR3 covers 13 residues. Germline V CDR1 and CDR2: SGHAT, FQNNGV. The DNA of the CDR3 is TGTGCCAGCAGCAAAAACAGTCAAGAGACCCAGTACTTC. Translation gives CASSKNSQETQYF.

This clone has at least ten counts. The chain is built from TRBV2 and TRBJ2-7; 10 positions match TRBD2. V dropped 7 bases and J dropped 5; count of bases not matched to a gene: 5. CDR3 length: 13 residues. Germline V gene data show CDR1 as SNHLY and CDR2 as FYNNEI. The CDR3: CASKLAGTNEQYF. The CDR3 DNA reads as TGTGCCAGCAAACTAGCGGGAACGAACGAGCAGTACTTC.

This clone came up many times. With a much larger clone just one base away, this may be a read error. As DNA, the CDR3 is TGTGCCAGTAGTATGGGGAGGTCTCAGCCCCAGCATTTT. It yields the protein CASSMGRSQPQHF. V is TRBV19 and J is TRBJ1-5; no reliable D call. The V end was cut by 3 bases, the J end by 6 bases, with 9 bases between. CDR3 size: 13 residues. Germline CDR1 is LNHDA and CDR2 is SQIVND (reference sequence).

This clone was seen ten or more times. V usage is TRBV15 and J usage is TRBJ2-7; 8 nucleotides match TRBD2. CDR3 length: 12 residues. CDR1 is LNHNV, CDR2 YYDKDF, per germline (reference sequence). V was clipped by 8 bases and J by 5 bases; unmatched bases: 5. CDR3 sequence reads: CATGHGGDEQYF. Here the CDR3 DNA reads TGTGCCACCGGCCACGGGGGGGACGAGCAGTACTTC.

This clone is medium-sized. Other DNA sequences from this sample encode an identical CDR3 as well. This chain links TRBV11-1 with TRBJ2-7; 7 bases agree with TRBD1. The CDR3 consists of 15 residues. Trimming cost V 7 bases and J 0 bases; bases outside gene matches: 9. CDR1 is SGHAT, CDR2 FQDESV, per germline (reference sequence). The CDR3 sequence: CASMSRDSLSYEQYF. DNA for the CDR3: TGTGCCAGCATGTCCCGGGACAGCCTCTCCTACGAGCAGTACTTC. The full variable domain, in which reference TRBV11-1 and TRBJ2-7 provide the parts outside the CDR3, is EAEVAQSPRYKITEKSQAVAFWCDPISGHATLYWYRQILGQGPELLVQFQDESVVDDSQLPKDRFSAERLKGVDSTLKIQPAELGDSAMYLCASMSRDSLSYEQYFGPGTRLTVT.

The chain recombines TRBV11-2 with TRBJ2-2; TRBD2 matches at 13 bases. Germline values: CDR1 SGHAT, CDR2 FQNNGV. The CDR3 extends over 16 amino acids. J was trimmed by 3 bases and V by 6 bases; bases with no gene match: 4. The CDR3 nucleotides are TGTGCCAGCAGGCAGACTAGCGGGGGGCACACCGGGGAGCTGTTTTTT. Protein product: CASRQTSGGHTGELFF.

The chain recombines TRBV6-1 with TRBJ2-3, with 14 bases aligning to TRBD2. With V trimmed by 4 bases and J by 4 bases, 1 base remained unmatched. Germline values: CDR1 MNHNS, CDR2 SASEGT. The CDR3 is 15 amino acids. For the CDR3, the DNA is TGTGCCAGCAGTGGACTAGCGGGAGGGCCAGATACGCAGTATTTT. Encoded protein: CASSGLAGGPDTQYF.

There are many counts of this clone. This chain joins TRBV14 and TRBJ2-5; D unresolved. This CDR3 is built from 13 residues. The germline CDR1 and CDR2 sequences are SGHDN and FVKESK. V shed 2 bases and J shed 0 bases, with 4 bases lying between them. The DNA for the CDR3 is TGTGCCAGCAGCCAAATGAACCAAGAGACCCAGTACTTC. Protein sequence: CASSQMNQETQYF.

Many counts were recorded for this clone. The gene calls are TRBV7-9 and TRBJ2-3, with 8 bases identical to TRBD2. V shed 6 bases, J shed 9 bases, and the junction held 11 bases outside the gene matches. CDR1 SEHNR and CDR2 FQNEAQ come from the germline V gene (reference sequence). The CDR3 covers 14 residues. This CDR3 reads CASSPSGSGSTQYF. The CDR3 region has the DNA TGTGCCAGCAGTCCTAGCGGGTCGGGATCGACGCAGTATTTT. The full variable domain, its missing parts supplied by reference TRBV7-9 and TRBJ2-3, is DTGVSQNPRHKITKRGQNVTFRCDPISEHNRLYWYRQTLGQGPEFLTYFQNEAQLEKSRLLSDRFSAERPKGSFSTLEIQRTEQGDSAMYLCASSPSGSGSTQYFGPGTRLTVL.

V and J are TRBV20-1 and TRBJ2-7, with D unresolved. Trimming took 3 bases from V and 3 from J, leaving 12 bases between them. Germline CDR1 is DFQATT and CDR2 is SNEGSKA (reference sequence). The CDR3 runs to 13 residues. The CDR3 is CSASSSSFYEQYV. The CDR3, as DNA: TGCAGTGCTAGTTCTTCAAGCTTCTACGAGCAGTACGTC.

The chain recombines TRBV24-1 with TRBJ1-1, with 7 bases aligning to TRBD1. Germline CDR1 reads KGHDR; CDR2 reads SFDVKD. Germline trimming cut 2 bases from V and 0 bases from J; bases unmatched to any gene: 2. This CDR3 contains 15 residues. CDR3 sequence reads: CATSDSQGLNTEAFF. DNA for the CDR3: TGTGCCACCAGTGATTCACAGGGGTTGAACACTGAAGCTTTCTTT.

This clone showed up many times. The CDR3 DNA is TGTGCCAGCAGCGTAGGGGCCTCCTCAGGTTCCTCCTACGAGCAGTACTTC. Encoded protein: CASSVGASSGSSYEQYF. The chain is built from TRBV9 and TRBJ2-7; D gene unclear. V was clipped by 0 bases and J by 0 bases, with 16 bases between them. The CDR3 covers 17 residues. The germline V gene encodes CDR1 SGDLS and CDR2 YYNGEE.

In this sample, this clone turned up many times. The chain recombines TRBV30 with TRBJ1-2, with unresolved D. Trimming pared 8 bases from V and 2 bases from J, leaving 12 bases between. This CDR3 comprises 12 residues. CDR1 GTSNPN and CDR2 SVGIG come from the germline V gene (reference sequence). CDR3 nucleotides: TGTGCCCCCCCCCAGGTGAACTATGGCTACACCTTC. Translation: CAPPQVNYGYTF.

This clone was counted between two and nine times. This chain uses TRBV19 with TRBJ1-1; the D gene is possibly TRBD1 (6 bases). This CDR3 region has 15 residues. V was clipped by 1 base and J by 5 bases, with 14 bases between them. CDR1 is LNHDA and CDR2 is SQIVND in the germline V gene (reference sequence). The CDR3 is CASSIVGTGKTEAFF. In DNA form, the CDR3 reads TGTGCCAGTAGTATAGTCGGAACAGGGAAGACTGAAGCTTTCTTT.

By proportion, this clone is medium-sized. CDR3 residues: CASSLAGVSDTQYF. The CDR3 nucleotides are TGTGCCAGCAGCTTAGCGGGAGTGTCAGATACGCAGTATTTT. The rearrangement links TRBV7-2 to TRBJ2-3, with a weak D call TRBD2 (5 bases). Germline CDR1 and CDR2: SGHTA and FQGNSA. Trimming cost V 0 bases and J 4 bases, with 8 bases left between them. The CDR3 is 14 residues long. Full variable domain (remainder filled in from reference TRBV7-2 and TRBJ2-3): GAGVSQSPSNKVTEKGKDVELRCDPISGHTALYWYRQSLGQGLEFLIYFQGNSAPDKSGLPSDRFSAERTGGSVSTLTIQRTQQEDSAVYLCASSLAGVSDTQYFGPGTRLTVL.

The chain is built from TRBV30 and TRBJ2-7, with 7 nucleotides matching TRBD1. After removal of 5 bases from V and 0 bases from J, the junction contained 10 bases not matched to a gene. The germline gives CDR1 GTSNPN, CDR2 SVGIG (reference sequence). The CDR3 runs to 15 residues. The CDR3 sequence: CAWGTGAGVSYEQYF. CDR3 sequence (DNA): TGTGCCTGGGGCACAGGGGCAGGGGTCTCCTACGAGCAGTACTTC.